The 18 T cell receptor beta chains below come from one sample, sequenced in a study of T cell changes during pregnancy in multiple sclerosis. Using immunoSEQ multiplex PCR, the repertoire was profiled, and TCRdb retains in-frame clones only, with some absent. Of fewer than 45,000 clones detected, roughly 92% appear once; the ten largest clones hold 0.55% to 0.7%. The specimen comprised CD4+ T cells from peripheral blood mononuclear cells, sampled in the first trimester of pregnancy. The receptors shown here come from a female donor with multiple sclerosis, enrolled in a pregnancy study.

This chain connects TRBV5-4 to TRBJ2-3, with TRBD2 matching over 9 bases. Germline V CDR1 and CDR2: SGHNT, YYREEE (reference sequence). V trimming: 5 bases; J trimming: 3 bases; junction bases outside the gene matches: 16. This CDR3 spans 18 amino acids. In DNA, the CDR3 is TGTGCCAGCAGTCGGGCCGGCGGGAGGGCCAGGGGGACAGATACGCAGTATTTT. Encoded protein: CASSRAGGRARGTDTQYF.

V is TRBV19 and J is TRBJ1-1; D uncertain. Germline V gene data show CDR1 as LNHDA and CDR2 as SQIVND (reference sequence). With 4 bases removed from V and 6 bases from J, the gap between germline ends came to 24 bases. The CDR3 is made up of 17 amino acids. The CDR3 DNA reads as TGTGCCAGTAGTAGGAGGGAACGGGCCGCTGGGAAAGCTGAAGCTTTCTTT. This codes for CASSRRERAAGKAEAFF.

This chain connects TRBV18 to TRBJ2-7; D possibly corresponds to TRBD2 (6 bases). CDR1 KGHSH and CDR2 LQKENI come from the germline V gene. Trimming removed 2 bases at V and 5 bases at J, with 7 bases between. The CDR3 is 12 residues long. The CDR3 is CASSPGRNEQYF. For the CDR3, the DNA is TGTGCCAGCTCACCAGGGAGGAACGAGCAGTACTTC.

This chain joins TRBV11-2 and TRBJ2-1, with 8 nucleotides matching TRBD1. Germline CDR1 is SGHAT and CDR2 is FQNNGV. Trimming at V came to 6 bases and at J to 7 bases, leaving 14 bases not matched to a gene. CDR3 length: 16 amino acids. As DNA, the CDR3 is TGTGCCAGCAGTACTTTTTTGGGACAGGTGAGGAATGAGCAGTTCTTC. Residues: CASSTFLGQVRNEQFF.

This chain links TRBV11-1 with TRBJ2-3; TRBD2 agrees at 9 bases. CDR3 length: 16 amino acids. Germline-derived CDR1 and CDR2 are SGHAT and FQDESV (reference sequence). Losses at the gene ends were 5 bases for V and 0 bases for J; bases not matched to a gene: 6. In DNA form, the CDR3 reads TGTGCCAGCAGCGGGGAGACTAGCGGTAGCACAGATACGCAGTATTTT. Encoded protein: CASSGETSGSTDTQYF.

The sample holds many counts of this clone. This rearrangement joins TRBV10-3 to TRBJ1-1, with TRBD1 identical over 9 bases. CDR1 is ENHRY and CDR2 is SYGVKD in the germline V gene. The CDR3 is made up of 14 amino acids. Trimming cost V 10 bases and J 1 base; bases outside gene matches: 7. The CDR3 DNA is TGTGCCACCTCCGACAGGGGGACGAACACTGAAGCTTTCTTT. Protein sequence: CATSDRGTNTEAFF.

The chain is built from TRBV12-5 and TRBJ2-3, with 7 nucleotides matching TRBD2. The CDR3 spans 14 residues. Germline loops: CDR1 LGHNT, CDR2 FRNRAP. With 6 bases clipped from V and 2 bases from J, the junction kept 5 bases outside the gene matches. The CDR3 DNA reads TGTGCTAGTGGGCATAGCGGGCTCACAGATACGCAGTATTTT. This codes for CASGHSGLTDTQYF.

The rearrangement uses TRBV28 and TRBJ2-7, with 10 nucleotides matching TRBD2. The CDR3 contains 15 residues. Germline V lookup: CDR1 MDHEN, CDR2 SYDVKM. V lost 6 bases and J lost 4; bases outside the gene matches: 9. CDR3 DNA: TGTGCCAGCAGGGTAAGCGGGAGGGCGACTTACGAGCAGTACTTC. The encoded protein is CASRVSGRATYEQYF.

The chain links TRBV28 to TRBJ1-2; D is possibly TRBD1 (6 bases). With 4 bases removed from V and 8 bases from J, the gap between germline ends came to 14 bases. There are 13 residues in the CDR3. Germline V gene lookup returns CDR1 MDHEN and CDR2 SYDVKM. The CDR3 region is CASSSGVDDGYTF. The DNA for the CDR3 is TGTGCCAGCAGTTCAGGGGTAGATGACGGCTACACCTTC.

CDR3 residues: CASSYGLAGRSSYNEQFF. In DNA form, the CDR3 reads TGTGCCAGCAGCTATGGACTAGCGGGACGTAGCTCCTACAATGAGCAGTTCTTC. The chain combines TRBV7-3 with TRBJ2-1, with 12 bases lining up with TRBD2. With 4 bases clipped from V and 0 bases from J, the junction kept 7 bases outside the gene matches. Germline CDR1 and CDR2: SGHTA and FQGTGA. This CDR3 is 18 amino acids long.

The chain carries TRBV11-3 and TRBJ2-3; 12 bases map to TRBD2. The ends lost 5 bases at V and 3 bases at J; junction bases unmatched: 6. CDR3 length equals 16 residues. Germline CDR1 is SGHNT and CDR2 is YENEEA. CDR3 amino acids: CASSPGTSGLTDTQYF. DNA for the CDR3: TGTGCCAGCAGCCCGGGGACTAGCGGGTTGACAGATACGCAGTATTTT.

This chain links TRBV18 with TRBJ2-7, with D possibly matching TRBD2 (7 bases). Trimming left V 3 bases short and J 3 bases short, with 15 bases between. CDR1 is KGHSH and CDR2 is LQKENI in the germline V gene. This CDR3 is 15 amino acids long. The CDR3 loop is CASSPGGAGFYEQYF. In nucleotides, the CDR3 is TGTGCCAGCTCACCGGGGGGGGCCGGTTTCTACGAGCAGTACTTC.

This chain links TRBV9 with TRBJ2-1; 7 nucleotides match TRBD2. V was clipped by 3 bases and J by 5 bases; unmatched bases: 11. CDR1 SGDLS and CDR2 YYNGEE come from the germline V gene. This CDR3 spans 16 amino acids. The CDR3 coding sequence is TGTGCCAGCAGCGGGGTGGGAGGGCCATACAACAATGAGCAGTTCTTC. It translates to CASSGVGGPYNNEQFF.

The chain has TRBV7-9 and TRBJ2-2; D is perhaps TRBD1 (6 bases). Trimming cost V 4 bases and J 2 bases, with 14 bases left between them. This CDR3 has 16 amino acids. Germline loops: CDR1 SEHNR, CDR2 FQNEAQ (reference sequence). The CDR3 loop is CASSSTDRTNTGELFF. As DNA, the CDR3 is TGTGCCAGCAGCTCAACTGACAGGACTAACACCGGGGAGCTGTTTTTT.

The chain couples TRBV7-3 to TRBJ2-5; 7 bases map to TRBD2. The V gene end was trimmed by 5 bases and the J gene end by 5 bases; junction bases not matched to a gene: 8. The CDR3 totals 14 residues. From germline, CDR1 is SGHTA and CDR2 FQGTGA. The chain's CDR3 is CASSPSGIGETQYF. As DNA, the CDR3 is TGTGCCAGCAGCCCGAGCGGGATTGGTGAGACCCAGTACTTC.

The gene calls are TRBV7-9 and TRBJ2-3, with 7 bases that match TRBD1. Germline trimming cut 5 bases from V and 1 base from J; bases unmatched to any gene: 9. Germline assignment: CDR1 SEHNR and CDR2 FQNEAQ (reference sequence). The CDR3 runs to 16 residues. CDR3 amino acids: CASSRGLGQGTDTQYF. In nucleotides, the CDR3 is TGTGCCAGCAGCCGTGGGCTCGGACAGGGCACAGATACGCAGTATTTT.

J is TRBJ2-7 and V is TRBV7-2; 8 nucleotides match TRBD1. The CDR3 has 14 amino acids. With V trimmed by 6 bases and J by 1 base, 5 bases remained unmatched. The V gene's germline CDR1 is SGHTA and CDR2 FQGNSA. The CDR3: CASRPGGTSYEQYF. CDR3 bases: TGTGCCAGCAGGCCAGGGGGCACATCCTACGAGCAGTACTTC.

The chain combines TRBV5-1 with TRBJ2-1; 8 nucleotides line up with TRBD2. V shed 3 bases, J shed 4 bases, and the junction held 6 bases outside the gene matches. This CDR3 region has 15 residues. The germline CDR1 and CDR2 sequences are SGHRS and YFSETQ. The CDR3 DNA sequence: TGCGCCAGCAGCTCCGGGACTAGGTCTTACAATGAGCAGTTCTTC. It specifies CASSSGTRSYNEQFF.